One sample yielded the 18 T cell receptor beta chains listed below, sequenced in a study of blood T cells in healthy people across ages. A second PCR, run for roughly 7 to 11 cycles, used a sample-barcoded 5' primer plus a J-beta primer mix. Each CDR3 protein gets one entry after TCRdb re-called the 5' RACE reads with MiXCR. The sample has 700,000 to 800,000 distinct CDR3 sequences, 35% to 45% seen once; the top ten hold 20% to 25%. The sample taken for sequencing was blood. These receptors originate from a woman aged 55 to 70 in good health.

This clonotype turned up a few times. The chain uses TRBV7-8 and TRBJ2-1, with D tentatively TRBD2 (6 bases). CDR3 length equals 15 residues. Trimming cost V 2 bases and J 2 bases, with 10 bases left between them. Germline CDR1 is SGHVS and CDR2 is FQNEAQ. CDR3 DNA sequence: TGTGCCAGCAGCTTAATGGGGGGAACCTACAATGAGCAGTTCTTC. Translated: CASSLMGGTYNEQFF.

There are many counts of this clonotype. The chain combines TRBV29-1 with TRBJ2-1, with D possibly TRBD2 on 6 matching bases. Trimming removed 4 bases from V and 4 bases from J, with 17 bases in between. From germline, CDR1 is SQVTM and CDR2 ANQGSEA. CDR3 length: 15 residues. CDR3 DNA: TGCAGCGTTGCCCCGGGAGCTACTGATTACAATGAGCAGTTCTTC. It codes for CSVAPGATDYNEQFF.

The rearrangement links TRBV3-1 to TRBJ2-7, with TRBD1 matching over 7 bases. This CDR3 is built from 14 residues. Germline values: CDR1 LGHDT, CDR2 YNNKEL (reference sequence). J was trimmed by 3 bases and V by 4 bases; bases with no gene match: 6. Here the CDR3 DNA reads TGTGCCAGCAGCCCATTGACAGGGAGCTACGAGCAGTACTTC. It encodes CASSPLTGSYEQYF.

This chain links TRBV9 with TRBJ2-5; no definite D call. Near its end, the DNA agrees better with TRBJ2-7, so the J call may be wrong. CDR3 size: 13 residues. In germline, CDR1 is SGDLS, CDR2 YYNGEE. The CDR3 region has the DNA TGTGCCAGCAGCGTATGGGATACGAACGAGCAGTACTTC. Translated, it gives CASSVWDTNEQYF.

The chain is built from TRBV9 and TRBJ2-1, with 8 bases matching TRBD2. Germline V gene lookup returns CDR1 SGDLS and CDR2 YYNGEE. The CDR3 spans 16 residues. The V and J ends lost 0 bases and 9 bases, in that order; junction bases with no gene match: 11. The CDR3 loop is CASSVGGAGALREQFF. As DNA, the CDR3 is TGTGCCAGCAGCGTAGGGGGAGCGGGAGCTCTACGTGAGCAGTTCTTC.

This clonotype was detected ten times or more. V gene TRBV12-3 or TRBV12-4 combines with J gene TRBJ2-5; possible D gene TRBD1, 6 bases. CDR3 length equals 13 residues. V shed 6 bases and J shed 2 bases, with 10 bases lying between them. Here the CDR3 reads CASSGTQQETQYF. The CDR3 DNA reads as TGTGCCAGCAGCGGGACACAGCAAGAGACCCAGTACTTC.

This clonotype has just a few counts. V usage is TRBV29-1 and J usage is TRBJ2-2; D unclear. This CDR3 comprises 12 residues. Germline V gives CDR1 SQVTM, CDR2 ANQGSEA. V lost 4 bases and J 3 bases, leaving 6 bases between the germline ends. The CDR3 DNA sequence: TGCAGCGTTGGGGTCTACACCGGGGAGCTGTTTTTT. Amino acid sequence: CSVGVYTGELFF.

This clonotype was counted only a few times. This rearrangement joins TRBV3-1 to TRBJ2-7; D ambiguous. Between the trimmed V and J ends, which lost 0 bases and 2 bases, there was a span of 20 bases. CDR3 length: 18 amino acids. Looked up from germline, CDR1 is LGHDT and CDR2 is YNNKEL (reference sequence). CDR3 protein: CASSQDTSPTYLTYEQYF. Here the CDR3 DNA reads TGTGCCAGCAGCCAAGACACTTCACCGACCTACCTAACCTACGAGCAGTACTTC.

The chain links TRBV15 to TRBJ2-7; a possible D gene is TRBD1 (5 bases). The CDR3 covers 16 residues. The V gene's germline CDR1 is LNHNV and CDR2 YYDKDF (reference sequence). V was cut by 3 bases and J by 3 bases, with 18 bases left in between. The CDR3 here is CATSSYPTGLNYEQYF. The CDR3 DNA is TGTGCCACCAGCAGTTACCCCACAGGCCTGAACTACGAGCAGTACTTC.

The rearrangement joins TRBV20-1 to TRBJ2-7; TRBD1 or TRBD2 may be the D gene (7 bases each). Germline V CDR1 and CDR2: DFQATT, SNEGSKA (reference sequence). Deletions cut 2 bases from V and 8 bases from J, with 19 bases between. The CDR3 covers 14 residues. The CDR3 DNA is TGCAGTGCTAGATTTTCGGCAGGGGGGGACAAGCAGTACTTC. The encoded protein is CSARFSAGGDKQYF.

This chain joins TRBV20-1 and TRBJ2-3; 9 nucleotides match TRBD2. The CDR3 covers 14 residues. The germline V gene has CDR1 DFQATT and CDR2 SNEGSKA (reference sequence). V gave up 6 bases and J gave up 3 bases; unmatched junction bases: 7. The CDR3 here is CSAAGGPRTDTQYF. In DNA form, the CDR3 reads TGCAGTGCCGCGGGAGGGCCAAGGACAGATACGCAGTATTTT.

The V and J genes are TRBV20-1 and TRBJ1-1; no reliable D call. The CDR3 covers 11 residues. The germline V gene has CDR1 DFQATT and CDR2 SNEGSKA (reference sequence). The CDR3 is CRVPLNTEAFF. The CDR3 DNA sequence: TGCAGGGTTCCATTGAACACTGAAGCTTTCTTT.

This clonotype has only a few counts. This chain uses TRBV9 with TRBJ2-3, with 11 bases fitting TRBD2. Germline V gives CDR1 SGDLS, CDR2 YYNGEE. The trim removed 4 bases at V and 5 bases at J, leaving 6 bases unmatched. The CDR3 covers 15 residues. The CDR3 coding sequence is TGTGCCAGCAGCCTTAGCGGGGGGGCCGGAGATACGCAGTATTTT. Translation gives CASSLSGGAGDTQYF. Full variable domain (rest looked up from reference TRBV9 and TRBJ2-3): DSGVTQTPKHLITATGQRVTLRCSPRSGDLSVYWYQQSLDQGLQFLIQYYNGEERAKGNILERFSAQQFPDLHSELNLSSLELGDSALYFCASSLSGGAGDTQYFGPGTRLTVL.

This clonotype was seen a few times. V gene TRBV6-5 combines with J gene TRBJ2-1; TRBD2 might be the D (5 bases). The V end lost 5 bases, the J end lost 3 bases, and 11 bases lay between the germline ends. The CDR3 spans 14 residues. Germline lookup yields CDR1 MNHEY and CDR2 SVGAGI. The CDR3 DNA follows: TGTGCCAGCAGTCCCAGTGCGGGCTACAATGAGCAGTTCTTC. Its protein is CASSPSAGYNEQFF.

The chain employs TRBV20-1 and TRBJ2-5; 10 bases map to TRBD2. This CDR3 has 13 residues. Germline V gives CDR1 DFQATT, CDR2 SNEGSKA (reference sequence). The CDR3 spells CSHVAGGEETQYF. In DNA form, the CDR3 reads TGCAGCCACGTAGCGGGAGGAGAAGAGACCCAGTACTTC.

In this sample, this clonotype turned up a few times. V is TRBV20-1 and J is TRBJ2-3; TRBD2 matches 10 bases. V lost 1 base and J lost 0; bases outside the gene matches: 4. Germline-derived CDR1 and CDR2 are DFQATT and SNEGSKA (reference sequence). This CDR3 is built from 16 residues. The CDR3 nucleotides read TGCAGTGCTAGAGTACAAGCGGGGGGGAGCACAGATACGCAGTATTTT. This sequence encodes CSARVQAGGSTDTQYF.

This clonotype was counted many times. The rearrangement links TRBV11-2 to TRBJ1-2; 7 nucleotides align to TRBD1. Unmatched junction bases numbered 4, after V lost 4 bases and J lost 8 bases. CDR3 length equals 12 residues. Per the germline V gene, CDR1 is SGHAT and CDR2 is FQNNGV. Here the CDR3 reads CASSSTGDGYTF. The CDR3 nucleotides are TGTGCCAGCAGCTCTACAGGGGACGGCTACACCTTC.

The V gene is TRBV20-1, the J gene TRBJ2-1; a possible D gene is TRBD1 (6 bases). The CDR3 has 11 residues. V was pared by 5 bases and J by 7 bases, with 9 bases between. CDR1 is DFQATT, CDR2 SNEGSKA, per germline (reference sequence). The CDR3 region has the DNA TGCAGTGCTTGGGACATTAATGAGCAGTTCTTC. Protein: CSAWDINEQFF.